This T cell receptor beta chain was recovered during a study of molecular identifiers for immune sequencing clone quantification. Findings and caveats of the study: Identical TCR molecules can share a barcode, and this sharing could underestimate highly expanded clone sizes. Reports indicate spiked Jurkat TCR RNA from one cell could be found among about a million naive cells.

TCRdb independently ran MiXCR on the PCR reads; one entry per CDR3 protein. Of some 650,000 distinct CDR3 sequences listed, about 20% are singletons. Libraries from naive CD8 cells were generated from about 20,000 to 1,000,000 sorted cells (with 10%, 30% or 50% RNA). A CD8+CD4-CCR7+CD45RA+ phenotype served as the sorting definition for naive CD8 T cells. Regarding this clonotype: Antigen: not known.

Germline assignment: CDR1 LNHDA and CDR2 SQIVND (reference sequence). V lost 3 bases to trimming and J lost 0 bases; unmatched junction nucleotides: 13. This CDR3 has 19 residues. The sequencing sample was made of naive CD8+ T cells from blood, with Jurkat cell RNA spiked in. Subset of the sample: FACS-sorted CD8+CD4-CCR7+CD45RA+ naive T cells. The source is a human donor in good health. Some libraries in this study had Jurkat cell RNA spiked in. The chain has TRBV19 and TRBJ2-1; 8 bases agree with TRBD2. The CDR3 reads CASSMGVLTGGNSYNEQFF. The DNA for the CDR3 is TGTGCCAGTAGTATGGGGGTACTAACGGGGGGGAACTCCTACAATGAGCAGTTCTTC.